These 14 T cell receptor beta chains came from one sample sequenced in a study of OX40 agonist ivuxolimab in advanced cancers. Here immunoSEQ multiplex PCR was the method, and the copy in TCRdb shows in-frame clones only, minus some. Of roughly 100,000 clones listed, about nine tenths are singletons. The sequenced sample was CD4+ or CD8+ T cells sorted from blood, obtained in a trial of the OX40 agonist ivuxolimab. The source is an adult with an advanced solid tumor such as melanoma, head and neck, liver or kidney cancer.

Note on this clone: Other DNA sequences in the sample encode the same CDR3. The CDR3 sequence is CASSFGTAYEQYF. CDR3 bases: TGTGCCAGCAGCTTCGGGACAGCCTACGAGCAGTACTTC. The chain couples TRBV5-6 to TRBJ2-7; 7 nucleotides match TRBD1. Trimming at V came to 2 bases and at J to 2 bases, leaving 1 base not matched to a gene. The CDR3 is 13 amino acids. CDR1 and CDR2 (germline): SGHDT, YYEEEE.

The chain is built from TRBV7-9 and TRBJ2-1; 11 bases agree with TRBD2. This CDR3 region has 15 residues. Per germline, CDR1 SEHNR and CDR2 FQNEAQ (reference sequence). Losses at the gene ends were 6 bases for V and 9 bases for J; bases not matched to a gene: 10. The DNA of the CDR3 is TGTGCCAGCAGGCGACTAGCGGGGCGGGGAAGTGAGCAGTTCTTC. Protein: CASRRLAGRGSEQFF. Looking up the rest from reference TRBV7-9 and TRBJ2-1 gives the full variable domain: DTGVSQNPRHKITKRGQNVTFRCDPISEHNRLYWYRQTLGQGPEFLTYFQNEAQLEKSRLLSDRFSAERPKGSFSTLEIQRTEQGDSAMYLCASRRLAGRGSEQFFGPGTRLTVL.

The chain uses TRBV7-9 and TRBJ1-1; D is undetermined. Per germline, CDR1 SEHNR and CDR2 FQNEAQ (reference sequence). Trimming cost V 7 bases and J 0 bases, with 9 bases left between them. The CDR3 has 13 amino acids. In nucleotides, the CDR3 is TGTGCCAGCACCACGAGACTGAACACTGAAGCTTTCTTT. It codes for CASTTRLNTEAFF. The whole variable domain, filled in from reference TRBV7-9 and TRBJ1-1, reads DTGVSQNPRHKITKRGQNVTFRCDPISEHNRLYWYRQTLGQGPEFLTYFQNEAQLEKSRLLSDRFSAERPKGSFSTLEIQRTEQGDSAMYLCASTTRLNTEAFFGQGTRLTVV.

The V gene is TRBV6-5, the J gene TRBJ2-5, with 7 bases that match TRBD1. The germline V gene has CDR1 MNHEY and CDR2 SVGAGI. CDR3 length equals 13 residues. V was clipped by 6 bases and J by 5 bases; unmatched bases: 6. DNA for the CDR3: TGTGCCAGCAGCCACAGGGGTGGTGAGACCCAGTACTTC. This encodes CASSHRGGETQYF.

CDR3 bases: TGTGCCTGGAGGGGGTGGACCATGAACACTGAAGCTTTCTTT. It encodes CAWRGWTMNTEAFF. V is TRBV30 and J is TRBJ1-1; D gene uncertain. Germline CDR1 is GTSNPN and CDR2 is SVGIG (reference sequence). Trimming removed 3 bases from V and 0 bases from J, with 11 bases in between. CDR3 size: 14 residues.

This chain links TRBV10-3 with TRBJ1-5; the D is unclear. V gave up 3 bases and J gave up 3 bases, with 3 bases separating them. There are 12 residues in the CDR3. Germline CDR1 is ENHRY and CDR2 is SYGVKD. CDR3 protein: CAISETNQPQHF. The DNA for the CDR3 is TGTGCCATCAGTGAAACCAATCAGCCCCAGCATTTT.

The chain recombines TRBV5-4 with TRBJ1-2, with TRBD1 identical over 7 bases. With 5 bases clipped from V and 4 bases from J, the junction kept 5 bases outside the gene matches. Germline V gene sequence: CDR1 SGHNT, CDR2 YYREEE (reference sequence). The CDR3 runs 13 residues. The CDR3 protein is CASRIQGFYGYTF. The CDR3 nucleotides are TGTGCCAGCAGGATACAGGGGTTCTATGGCTACACCTTC.

V usage is TRBV10-2 and J usage is TRBJ1-6, with D unresolved. The V end lost 4 bases, the J end lost 9 bases, and 10 bases lay between the germline ends. This CDR3 is 13 amino acids long. Germline V gene data show CDR1 as WSHSY and CDR2 as SAAADI. CDR3 nucleotides: TGCGCCAGCAGTGGTAGGGTCGGTTCACCCCTCCACTTT. It translates to CASSGRVGSPLHF.

The rearrangement links TRBV6-1 to TRBJ1-2; D unresolved. Trimming removed 3 bases from V and 5 bases from J, with 10 bases in between. The CDR3 totals 13 residues. The germline CDR1 and CDR2 sequences are MNHNS and SASEGT. The CDR3 here is CASSDGGTYGYTF. As DNA, the CDR3 is TGTGCCAGCAGTGACGGCGGAACTTATGGCTACACCTTC.

The CDR3 nucleotides are TGTGCCAGCAGCTTATCGAATCCAGGGGATGGCTACACCTTC. This codes for CASSLSNPGDGYTF. J is TRBJ1-2 and V is TRBV7-3, with a possible D match to TRBD1 (6 bases). The CDR3 contains 14 residues. The germline gives CDR1 SGHTA, CDR2 FQGTGA. The V end lost 2 bases, the J end lost 6 bases, and 13 bases lay between the germline ends.

This chain uses TRBV19 with TRBJ2-1; TRBD2 matches 13 bases. The CDR3 spans 14 residues. CDR1 LNHDA and CDR2 SQIVND come from the germline V gene (reference sequence). After removal of 4 bases from V and 10 bases from J, the junction contained 4 bases not matched to a gene. The CDR3 DNA follows: TGTGCCAGTAGTACGGGACTAGCGGGGTTCGAGCAGTTCTTC. Residues: CASSTGLAGFEQFF.

The gene calls are TRBV5-1 and TRBJ1-6; 7 nucleotides line up with TRBD1. Per germline, CDR1 SGHRS and CDR2 YFSETQ. V shed 0 bases, J shed 7 bases, and the junction held 4 bases outside the gene matches. CDR3 length: 15 residues. CDR3 DNA sequence: TGCGCCAGCAGCTTGGGGGGACAGTCAAATTCACCCCTCCACTTT. Translating gives CASSLGGQSNSPLHF.

V and J are TRBV7-2 and TRBJ1-6; a weak D match, TRBD1 (6 bases). This CDR3 has 13 residues. Trimming left V 6 bases short and J 10 bases short, with 13 bases between. Germline V gene lookup returns CDR1 SGHTA and CDR2 FQGNSA. The CDR3 region has the DNA TGTGCCAGCAGTCCTCCAGGGACATCACCCCTCCACTTT. Its protein product is CASSPPGTSPLHF.

The V and J genes are TRBV7-8 and TRBJ2-6; the D call may be TRBD1 or TRBD2 (5 bases each). CDR3 length: 18 amino acids. Per the germline V gene, CDR1 is SGHVS and CDR2 is FQNEAQ. The V end was cut by 6 bases, the J end by 0 bases, with 18 bases between. DNA for the CDR3: TGTGCCAGCAGGCGTCAGGGAGTTCTCCTCTCTGGGGCCAACGTCCTGACTTTC. As protein: CASRRQGVLLSGANVLTF.